The 11 T cell receptor beta chains given below trace back to one sample, sequenced in a study of cytomegalovirus exposure and HLA in healthy donors. The PCR was carried out with 60 Vbeta primers and 13 Jbeta primers. The protocol was immunoSEQ multiplex PCR, while the TCRdb copy is restricted to in-frame clones and leaves out a portion. The sample records over 150,000 clones, around 73% being singletons. The sequencing input was PBMCs. These TCRs come from a woman in her 30s in good health and CMV-seronegative.

This clone was observed a few times. The chain joins TRBV5-1 to TRBJ2-7; tentatively, D is TRBD1 (6 bases). CDR1 and CDR2 from the germline V gene are SGHRS and YFSETQ. The ends were cut back, 0 bases at V and 0 bases at J, with 10 bases in the middle. This CDR3 is built from 15 residues. The CDR3 here is CASSLVDSFSYEQYF. The CDR3 region has the DNA TGCGCCAGCAGCTTGGTGGACAGTTTCTCCTACGAGCAGTACTTC.

This rearrangement joins TRBV28 to TRBJ2-7; 10 nucleotides align to TRBD2. Germline CDR1 and CDR2: MDHEN and SYDVKM. The CDR3 extends over 15 amino acids. V trimming: 5 bases; J trimming: 3 bases; junction bases outside the gene matches: 7. For the CDR3, the DNA is TGTGCCAGCAGTGAACTAGCGGGGATCGGCTACGAGCAGTACTTC. Encoded protein: CASSELAGIGYEQYF.

The chain carries TRBV28 and TRBJ2-6; D perhaps matches TRBD1 (6 bases). From germline, CDR1 is MDHEN and CDR2 SYDVKM. This CDR3 has 19 amino acids. The ends were cut back, 3 bases at V and 2 bases at J, with 20 bases in the middle. The CDR3, as DNA: TGTGCCAGCAGTTTCCCCCGAGGGGGAGCGTTCACTGGGGCCAACGTCCTGACTTTC. Its protein is CASSFPRGGAFTGANVLTF.

CDR3 in amino acids: CASSYGTGNYGYTF. The CDR3 nucleotides are TGTGCCAGCTCCTATGGGACAGGGAACTATGGCTACACCTTC. The rearrangement joins TRBV18 to TRBJ1-2; TRBD1 agrees at 9 bases. This CDR3 region has 14 residues. Germline V gene sequence: CDR1 KGHSH, CDR2 LQKENI. Trimming at V came to 6 bases and at J to 2 bases, leaving 4 bases not matched to a gene.

The chain couples TRBV5-1 to TRBJ2-2; TRBD1 is a possible D gene (9 bases). The germline gives CDR1 SGHRS, CDR2 YFSETQ. V lost 4 bases and J lost 5, with 27 bases in between. The CDR3 totals 19 residues. The CDR3 region has the DNA TGCGCCAGCAGCCGCGGGACAGGGCGGGTAGCGGGACGGACCGGGGAGCTGTTTTTT. Protein product: CASSRGTGRVAGRTGELFF.

This clone was seen only a few times. The V and J genes are TRBV5-1 and TRBJ2-1; TRBD2 is a possible D gene (6 bases). The CDR3 sequence is 13 residues long. With 2 bases removed from V and 6 bases from J, the gap between germline ends came to 9 bases. Germline V gene lookup returns CDR1 SGHRS and CDR2 YFSETQ. The CDR3 protein is CASSFASANEQFF. CDR3 DNA sequence: TGCGCCAGCAGCTTCGCTAGCGCCAATGAGCAGTTCTTC.

The V gene is TRBV5-1, the J gene TRBJ2-7; the D is unclear. V was trimmed by 2 bases and J by 0 bases, leaving 12 bases between them. Germline V gene data show CDR1 as SGHRS and CDR2 as YFSETQ. The CDR3 has 15 amino acids. The chain's CDR3 is CASSFSQYSSYEQYF. CDR3 nucleotide sequence: TGCGCCAGCAGCTTTTCACAGTATAGCTCCTACGAGCAGTACTTC.

The chain couples TRBV27 to TRBJ2-7; 10 bases align to TRBD1. V trimming: 6 bases; J trimming: 2 bases; junction bases outside the gene matches: 4. This CDR3 comprises 14 residues. Germline V gene sequence: CDR1 MNHEY, CDR2 SMNVEV (reference sequence). CDR3 amino acids: CASSDRGRPYEQYF. The CDR3 region has the DNA TGTGCCAGCAGCGACAGGGGGCGCCCCTACGAGCAGTACTTC.

This sequence joins TRBV5-4 and TRBJ1-4, with 9 bases aligning to TRBD1. CDR3 length: 17 amino acids. The V segment lost 2 bases and the J segment 5 bases; nucleotides outside the gene matches: 10. The germline CDR1 and CDR2 sequences are SGHNT and YYREEE (reference sequence). The DNA for the CDR3 is TGTGCCAGCAGCTTAATTACAGGGGGCTATCTGAATGAAAAACTGTTTTTT. Its protein product is CASSLITGGYLNEKLFF.

On this clone itself: This CDR3 is also generated by other DNA sequences in the sample. The V and J genes are TRBV7-2 and TRBJ2-3; 9 nucleotides agree with TRBD1. CDR3 length equals 14 residues. Germline trimming cut 5 bases from V and 3 bases from J; bases unmatched to any gene: 3. Germline V CDR1 and CDR2: SGHTA, FQGNSA. The CDR3 protein is CASSLDRGTDTQYF. The CDR3 DNA sequence: TGTGCCAGCAGCCTGGACAGGGGTACAGATACGCAGTATTTT.

This chain connects TRBV4-1 to TRBJ2-7; a possible D gene is TRBD1 (6 bases). The germline V gene has CDR1 MGHRA and CDR2 YSYEKL. V shed 2 bases and J shed 2 bases, with 16 bases lying between them. The CDR3 is 16 residues long. CDR3 protein: CASSQLWTAEAYEQYF. Here the CDR3 DNA reads TGCGCCAGCAGCCAACTTTGGACAGCGGAGGCCTACGAGCAGTACTTC.